This TCR beta chain was retrieved from a study of radiation and T cells in renal cell carcinoma. The study, taken as a whole, reports: Irradiated tumors held more dominant CDR3 motifs than control tumors.

Notes on this clone: Its specificity is not known.

The treatment: treatment-naive control, cytoreductive nephrectomy. This renal cell carcinoma was of the clear cell type. CDR3 length equals 19 residues. V was trimmed by 0 bases and J by 0 bases, leaving 20 bases between them. Germline CDR1 reads SGHTA; CDR2 reads FQGNSA. The protocol was immunoSEQ multiplex PCR, while the TCRdb copy is restricted to in-frame clones and leaves out a portion. The sample holds around 23,000 clones, over 50% seen once. The TCR originated in a human donor with renal cell carcinoma. The chain recombines TRBV7-2 with TRBJ1-2; a possible D gene is TRBD1 (6 bases). Sequenced here: tumor tissue, sampled from a patient whose treatment was nephrectomy without radiotherapy. CDR3 loop: CASSLARGAGGSPNYGYTF. DNA of the CDR3: TGTGCCAGCAGCTTAGCCCGAGGGGCGGGGGGCAGTCCTAACTATGGCTACACCTTC.